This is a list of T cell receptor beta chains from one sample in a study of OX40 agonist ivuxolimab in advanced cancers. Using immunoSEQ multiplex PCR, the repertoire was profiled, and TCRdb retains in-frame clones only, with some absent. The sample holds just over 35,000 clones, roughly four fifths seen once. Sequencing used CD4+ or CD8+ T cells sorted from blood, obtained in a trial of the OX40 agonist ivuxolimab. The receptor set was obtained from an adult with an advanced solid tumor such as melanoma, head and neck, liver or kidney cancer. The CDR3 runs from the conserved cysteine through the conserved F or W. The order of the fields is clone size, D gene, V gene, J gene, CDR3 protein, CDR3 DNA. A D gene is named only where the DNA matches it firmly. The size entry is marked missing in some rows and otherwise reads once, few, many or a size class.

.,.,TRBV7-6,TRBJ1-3,CASSLGGVEPGNTIYF,TGTGCCAGCAGCTTAGGCGGCGTCGAGCCTGGAAACACCATATATTTT
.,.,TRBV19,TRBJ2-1,CASSIATTPYNEQFF,TGTGCCAGTAGTATAGCTACTACTCCCTACAATGAGCAGTTCTTC
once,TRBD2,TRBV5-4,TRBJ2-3,CASSLGLASTDTQYF,TGTGCCAGCAGCCTGGGACTAGCTAGCACAGATACGCAGTATTTT
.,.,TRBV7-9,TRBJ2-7,CASSLGAREQYF,TGTGCCAGCAGCTTAGGGGCGAGGGAGCAGTACTTC
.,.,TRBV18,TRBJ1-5,CASSPGTELQPQHF,TGTGCCAGCTCACCGGGGACGGAGCTCCAGCCCCAGCATTTT
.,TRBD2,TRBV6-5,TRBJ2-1,CASSYSGDYNEQFF,TGTGCCAGCAGTTATAGCGGGGACTACAATGAGCAGTTCTTC
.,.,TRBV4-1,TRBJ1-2,CASSPDFEVGYGYTF,TGCGCCAGCAGCCCTGATTTTGAGGTCGGCTATGGCTACACCTTC
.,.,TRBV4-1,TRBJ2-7,CASSQGLSYEQYF,TGCGCCAGCAGCCAAGGACTGTCCTACGAGCAGTACTTC
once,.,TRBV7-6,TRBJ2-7,CASSLGVGGPYEQYF,TGTGCCAGCAGCTTAGGCGTGGGGGGTCCTTACGAGCAGTACTTC
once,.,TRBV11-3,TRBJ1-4,CASSLGSQGENEKLFF,TGTGCCAGCAGCTTAGGTTCACAGGGAGAAAATGAAAAACTGTTTTTT
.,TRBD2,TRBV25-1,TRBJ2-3,CASSETTRLAEGGDTQYF,TGTGCCAGCAGTGAAACAACAAGACTAGCGGAGGGGGGAGATACGCAGTATTTT
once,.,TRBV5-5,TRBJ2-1,CASSFPTGYNEQFF,TGTGCCAGCAGCTTCCCCACGGGCTACAATGAGCAGTTCTTC
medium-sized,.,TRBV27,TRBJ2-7,CASIYSSGTGVYEQYF,TGTGCCAGCATTTACTCTAGCGGGACAGGGGTCTACGAGCAGTACTTC
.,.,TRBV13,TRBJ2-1,CASSGRDNEQFF,TGTGCCAGCAGCGGCAGGGACAATGAGCAGTTCTTC
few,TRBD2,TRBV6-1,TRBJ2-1,CASSETSGTYNEQFF,TGTGCCAGCAGTGAAACCAGCGGGACCTACAATGAGCAGTTCTTC
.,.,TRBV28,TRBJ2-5,CASSFILQETQYF,TGTGCCAGCAGTTTCATTCTCCAAGAGACCCAGTACTTC
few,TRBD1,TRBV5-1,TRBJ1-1,CASSWTGYTEAFF,TGCGCCAGCAGCTGGACAGGTTACACTGAAGCTTTCTTT
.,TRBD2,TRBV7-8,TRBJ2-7,CASSLVGGESYEQYF,TGTGCCAGCAGCTTAGTGGGGGGGGAATCCTACGAGCAGTACTTC
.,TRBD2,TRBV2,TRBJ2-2,CASSELAGGLFF,TGTGCCAGCAGCGAACTAGCGGGAGGGTTGTTTTTT
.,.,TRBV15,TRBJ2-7,CAVGPGNPYEQYF,TGTGCCGTAGGCCCAGGGAATCCTTACGAGCAGTACTTC
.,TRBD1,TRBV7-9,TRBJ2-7,CATTGGSYEQYF,TGTGCCACCACAGGGGGTTCCTACGAGCAGTACTTC
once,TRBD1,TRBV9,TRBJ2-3,CASSINRGTDTQYF,TGTGCCAGCAGCATCAACAGGGGGACAGATACGCAGTATTTT
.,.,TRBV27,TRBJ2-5,CASSGGDTSRETQYF,TGTGCCAGCAGTGGGGGGGACACCTCAAGGGAGACCCAGTACTTC
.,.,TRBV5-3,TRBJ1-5,CARSLVPGYLNQPQHF,TGTGCCAGAAGCTTGGTTCCAGGTTACTTAAATCAGCCCCAGCATTTT
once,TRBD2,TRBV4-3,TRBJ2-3,CASSQVGLAGTTDTQYF,TGCGCCAGCAGCCAAGTTGGGCTAGCGGGGACCACAGATACGCAGTATTTT
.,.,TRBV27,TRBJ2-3,CASSLWESDTQYF,TGTGCCAGCAGTTTATGGGAATCAGATACGCAGTATTTT
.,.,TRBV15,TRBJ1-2,CATSNRVSDGYTF,TGTGCCACCAGCAACCGGGTATCGGATGGCTACACCTTC
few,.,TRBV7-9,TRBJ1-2,CASSLVGEEGYTF,TGTGCCAGCAGCTTAGTCGGGGAAGAAGGCTACACCTTC
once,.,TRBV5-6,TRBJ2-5,CASSLAPIGETQYF,TGTGCCAGCAGCTTGGCCCCCATCGGGGAGACCCAGTACTTC
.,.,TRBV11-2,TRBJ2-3,CASSSGFTDTQYF,TGTGCCAGCAGCTCGGGGTTTACAGATACGCAGTATTTT
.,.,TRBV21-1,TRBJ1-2,CASSDRRGGKGYTF,TGTGCCAGCAGCGACCGGAGGGGGGGAAAAGGCTACACCTTC
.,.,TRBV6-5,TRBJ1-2,CASSAGDSYGYTF,TGTGCCAGCAGTGCAGGGGACTCCTATGGCTACACCTTC